What follows describes a single T cell receptor (beta chain). Germline V gene lookup returns CDR1 MNHEY and CDR2 SVGAGI. The CDR3 covers 12 residues. Trimming took 1 base from V and 12 from J, leaving 10 bases between them. From RNA transcripts, TCR beta CDR3 regions were amplified. RT-PCR in the first round (using the HTBI primer set) targeted the TCR CDR3. A single record per CDR3 protein comes from TCRdb applying MiXCR to the multiplex PCR reads. The data hold hundreds of thousands of distinct CDR3 sequences, with about 14% observed a single time. These data originate in a study of T cells in Graves' hyperthyroidism and ophthalmopathy.

The clonotype was recovered from a woman aged 18 to 35 with Graves' hyperthyroidism. This chain joins TRBV6-5 and TRBJ2-1, with D perhaps TRBD2 (5 bases). Sequenced: blood. The CDR3 nucleotides are TGTGCCAGCAGTTACTATTTACGGGGGCAGTTCTTC. Its protein is CASSYYLRGQFF.